These 32 T cell receptor beta chains were sequenced from one sample in a study of blood T cell repertoires in COVID-19. Measured with immunoSEQ multiplex PCR; TCRdb has only the in-frame clones, and not every one. The sample records about 300,000 clones, roughly 90% being singletons. The sequencing input was PBMCs or T cells enriched from blood (not recorded which). The receptors originated from a woman aged 45-65 years who had been exposed to COVID-19.

This clone showed up just once. The chain couples TRBV19 to TRBJ1-4; a weak D match, TRBD1 (5 bases). This CDR3 has 15 residues. Germline CDR1 is LNHDA and CDR2 is SQIVND (reference sequence). V was trimmed by 6 bases and J by 3 bases, leaving 14 bases between them. The CDR3 nucleotides read TGTGCCAGTAGAGGACAAGCTTCCTCTAATGAAAAACTGTTTTTT. It encodes CASRGQASSNEKLFF.

This clone was found a few times. This chain uses TRBV28 with TRBJ2-7, with 11 positions matching TRBD1. With V trimmed by 4 bases and J by 3 bases, 11 bases remained unmatched. CDR1 MDHEN and CDR2 SYDVKM come from the germline V gene. The length of the CDR3 is 17 residues. The chain's CDR3 is CASSYRTGGAKFYEQYF. The CDR3 DNA reads as TGTGCCAGCAGTTATAGGACAGGGGGCGCGAAATTCTACGAGCAGTACTTC.

This chain joins TRBV5-1 and TRBJ2-1; 7 bases are a match to TRBD1. Per the germline V gene, CDR1 is SGHRS and CDR2 is YFSETQ. V shed 4 bases, J shed 4 bases, and the junction held 5 bases outside the gene matches. The CDR3 covers 14 residues. CDR3 in amino acids: CASSAGTDYNEQFF. CDR3 nucleotides: TGCGCCAGCAGCGCCGGGACAGATTACAATGAGCAGTTCTTC. Variable domain in full (rest from reference TRBV5-1 and TRBJ2-1): KAGVTQTPRYLIKTRGQQVTLSCSPISGHRSVSWYQQTPGQGLQFLFEYFSETQRNKGNFPGRFSGRQFSNSRSEMNVSTLELGDSALYLCASSAGTDYNEQFFGPGTRLTVL.

This rearrangement joins TRBV28 to TRBJ2-7; 8 bases are a match to TRBD1. Germline CDR1 and CDR2: MDHEN and SYDVKM. The V gene end was trimmed by 10 bases and the J gene end by 2 bases; junction bases not matched to a gene: 10. The CDR3 is made up of 14 amino acids. Here the CDR3 DNA reads TGTGCCACGAAACCGACAGGGGCCCCCTACGAGCAGTACTTC. Its protein product is CATKPTGAPYEQYF.

The chain has TRBV9 and TRBJ2-7; TRBD1 might be the D (7 bases). Germline CDR1 is SGDLS and CDR2 is YYNGEE. The CDR3 loop spans 14 amino acids. The V end was cut by 5 bases, the J end by 6 bases, with 18 bases between. Written as DNA, the CDR3 is TGTGCCAGCAGTGCTCAGGGGGGAACCCTCGAGCAGTACTTC. Protein sequence: CASSAQGGTLEQYF.

This clone was detected once. The chain joins TRBV10-3 to TRBJ1-6, with TRBD1 matching over 10 bases. V gave up 3 bases and J gave up 16 bases; unmatched junction bases: 9. There are 14 residues in the CDR3. The V gene's germline CDR1 is ENHRY and CDR2 SYGVKD. CDR3 DNA: TGTGCCATCAGTGACAGGACAGGGGGGTCGGCTCTCCACTTT. Residues: CAISDRTGGSALHF.

The rearrangement uses TRBV12-3 or TRBV12-4 and TRBJ1-1; perhaps TRBD1 as D (5 bases). The CDR3 is made up of 13 amino acids. V shed 7 bases and J shed 4 bases, with 13 bases lying between them. CDR3 region: CASISSGGTEAFF. In nucleotides, the CDR3 is TGTGCCAGCATATCCTCGGGGGGCACTGAAGCTTTCTTT.

The table lists this clone with a count of one. The chain couples TRBV30 to TRBJ1-5, with TRBD1 identical over 9 bases. The CDR3 totals 15 residues. Germline-derived CDR1 and CDR2 are GTSNPN and SVGIG (reference sequence). J lost 4 bases, V lost 4 bases, and 8 bases had no gene match. The CDR3 DNA follows: TGTGCCTGGAAACATAGGGGGACAGGGAATCAGCCCCAGCATTTT. Translated, it gives CAWKHRGTGNQPQHF.

The rearrangement uses TRBV6-5 and TRBJ2-1; possibly TRBD2 for D (5 bases). Germline V gene data show CDR1 as MNHEY and CDR2 as SVGAGI. Trimming removed 5 bases at V and 4 bases at J, with 12 bases between. There are 14 residues in the CDR3. The CDR3 loop reads CASSPNTGYNEQFF. The DNA for the CDR3 is TGTGCCAGCAGTCCCAACACGGGGTACAATGAGCAGTTCTTC.

This chain uses TRBV27 with TRBJ1-5, with 9 nucleotides matching TRBD1. The germline gives CDR1 MNHEY, CDR2 SMNVEV (reference sequence). With V trimmed by 6 bases and J by 0 bases, 12 bases remained unmatched. The CDR3 is 18 residues long. The CDR3 DNA is TGTGCCAGCAGGCCCCGGGGACAGGGCGGTTATAGCAATCAGCCCCAGCATTTT. This sequence encodes CASRPRGQGGYSNQPQHF.

This chain connects TRBV7-9 to TRBJ2-5; D is unclear. Germline loops: CDR1 SEHNR, CDR2 FQNEAQ (reference sequence). V dropped 0 bases and J dropped 4 bases, with 6 bases sitting between them. The CDR3 is 13 residues long. The chain's CDR3 is CASSLALRETQYF. As DNA, the CDR3 is TGTGCCAGCAGCTTAGCTTTGAGAGAGACCCAGTACTTC.

The rearrangement joins TRBV18 to TRBJ1-2; 7 bases are a match to TRBD1. The CDR3 has 13 amino acids. Trimming cost V 4 bases and J 2 bases; bases outside gene matches: 1. Germline V gene lookup returns CDR1 KGHSH and CDR2 LQKENI. The CDR3 DNA reads TGTGCCAGCTCACTGACAGGGAACTATGGCTACACCTTC. Translating gives CASSLTGNYGYTF.

The chain carries TRBV18 and TRBJ1-1, with D perhaps TRBD1 (6 bases). The V end was cut by 6 bases, the J end by 5 bases, with 13 bases between. Per the germline V gene, CDR1 is KGHSH and CDR2 is LQKENI. The CDR3 covers 13 residues. The CDR3 protein is CASSPTGWTEAFF. CDR3 in DNA: TGTGCCAGCTCCCCGACAGGTTGGACTGAAGCTTTCTTT.

This sequence joins TRBV6-5 and TRBJ1-1, with TRBD1 identical over 11 bases. Germline V gives CDR1 MNHEY, CDR2 SVGAGI. Trimming removed 2 bases from V and 4 bases from J; junction bases left unmatched: 6. This CDR3 comprises 16 residues. CDR3 amino acids: CASSYRWTGGVTEAFF. As DNA, the CDR3 is TGTGCCAGCAGTTACCGATGGACAGGGGGCGTCACTGAAGCTTTCTTT.

The V call is TRBV7-2, the J call TRBJ1-1; 7 bases are shared with TRBD1. The CDR3 totals 15 residues. CDR1 and CDR2 from the germline V gene are SGHTA and FQGNSA. With V trimmed by 3 bases and J by 2 bases, 6 bases remained unmatched. The CDR3 loop reads CASSFRGTDNTEAFF. In nucleotides, the CDR3 is TGTGCCAGCAGCTTCCGAGGGACAGACAACACTGAAGCTTTCTTT.

The chain carries TRBV30 and TRBJ2-1, with a weak D call TRBD2 (7 bases). The CDR3 has 16 amino acids. From germline, CDR1 is GTSNPN and CDR2 SVGIG (reference sequence). The V and J ends lost 3 bases and 5 bases respectively, with 20 bases between them. CDR3 sequence reads: CAWSQDRGAGDNEQFF. The CDR3 nucleotides are TGTGCCTGGAGCCAAGACCGGGGGGCTGGGGACAATGAGCAGTTCTTC.

The chain links TRBV28 to TRBJ1-2, with TRBD1 matching 12 bases. The V segment lost 4 bases and the J segment 4 bases; nucleotides outside the gene matches: 7. Germline CDR1 MDHEN, CDR2 SYDVKM. The CDR3 length is 16 residues. The CDR3 protein is CASSSGQGAQVYGYTF. In DNA, the CDR3 is TGTGCCAGCAGTTCGGGACAGGGGGCGCAGGTCTATGGCTACACCTTC.

The J gene is TRBJ1-2, the V gene TRBV6-5, with TRBD1 matching 10 bases. Trimming took 7 bases from V and 7 from J; bases not matched to a gene: 6. CDR3 length equals 13 residues. Germline assignment: CDR1 MNHEY and CDR2 SVGAGI. The CDR3 here is CASNRDRGSGYTF. DNA for the CDR3: TGTGCCAGCAATCGGGACAGGGGCTCTGGCTACACCTTC.

The rearrangement joins TRBV2 to TRBJ1-2, with a tentative D call TRBD1 (5 bases). This CDR3 region has 15 residues. CDR1 and CDR2 from the germline V gene are SNHLY and FYNNEI. The germline V and J ends were trimmed by 6 bases and 4 bases, with 18 bases remaining between them. Written as DNA, the CDR3 is TGTGCCAGCAGGTTTGGTACGGGGGACCCCTATGGCTACACCTTC. Protein product: CASRFGTGDPYGYTF.

The chain uses TRBV19 and TRBJ2-5; a weak D match, TRBD2 (6 bases). Between the trimmed V and J ends, which lost 4 bases and 1 base, there was a span of 13 bases. This CDR3 region has 15 residues. The germline CDR1 and CDR2 sequences are LNHDA and SQIVND (reference sequence). CDR3 coding DNA: TGTGCCAGTAGTACTAGGCGGGACGGCCAAGAGACCCAGTACTTC. It encodes CASSTRRDGQETQYF.

This chain links TRBV4-1 with TRBJ2-7; 10 bases map to TRBD2. Germline V gene lookup returns CDR1 MGHRA and CDR2 YSYEKL. This CDR3 spans 16 amino acids. V lost 3 bases, J lost 3 bases, and 8 bases stayed unmatched. CDR3 nucleotides: TGCGCCAGCAGCCAGGCCAGGGGACTAGCGTTCTACGAGCAGTACTTC. Amino acid sequence: CASSQARGLAFYEQYF.

The chain links TRBV5-4 to TRBJ2-3; 12 bases fit TRBD2. The J segment lost 3 bases and the V segment lost 4 bases, leaving 9 bases of the junction unmatched. The CDR3 spans 17 residues. Germline-derived CDR1 and CDR2 are SGHNT and YYREEE (reference sequence). This CDR3 is CASSPPTGTSGTDTQYF. CDR3 nucleotides: TGTGCCAGCAGCCCCCCGACAGGGACTAGCGGGACAGATACGCAGTATTTT. The full variable domain, rest sourced from reference TRBV5-4 and TRBJ2-3, is ETGVTQSPTHLIKTRGQQVTLRCSSQSGHNTVSWYQQALGQGPQFIFQYYREEENGRGNFPPRFSGLQFPNYSSELNVNALELDDSALYLCASSPPTGTSGTDTQYFGPGTRLTVL.

V is TRBV30 and J is TRBJ1-1; D remains unclear. Germline assignment: CDR1 GTSNPN and CDR2 SVGIG (reference sequence). Trimming stripped 1 base from V and 8 bases from J, with 11 bases between. The CDR3 covers 12 residues. CDR3 region: CAWSALSREAFF. In DNA, the CDR3 is TGTGCCTGGAGTGCACTTAGCCGGGAAGCTTTCTTT.

The gene calls are TRBV28 and TRBJ1-4; D might be TRBD1 (5 bases). The CDR3 is 14 residues long. Trimming removed 6 bases at V and 8 bases at J, with 16 bases between. Germline lookup yields CDR1 MDHEN and CDR2 SYDVKM. DNA for the CDR3: TGTGCCAGCAGCTCCGACAGAATGCGAGAAAAACTGTTTTTT. This codes for CASSSDRMREKLFF.

In DNA, the CDR3 is TGTGCCAGCAGCTTATTCGCCCCGGTGGACACCTTC. Its translation is CASSLFAPVDTF. The chain joins TRBV7-9 to TRBJ1-2; D not certain. Germline lookup yields CDR1 SEHNR and CDR2 FQNEAQ (reference sequence). The CDR3 has 12 residues. Trimming shortened V by 2 bases and J by 12 bases, and 13 bases separated the two germline ends.

The chain combines TRBV3-1 (or the pseudogene TRBV3-2) with TRBJ2-3, with D uncertain. V lost 5 bases and J lost 4, with 7 bases in between. The CDR3 has 12 amino acids. Germline-derived CDR1 and CDR2 are LGHDT and YNNKEL (reference sequence). The CDR3 protein is CASSVAADTQYF. CDR3 DNA: TGTGCCAGCAGCGTAGCAGCAGATACGCAGTATTTT.

The chain couples TRBV10-3 to TRBJ2-3, with a tentative D call TRBD1 (5 bases). Trimming took off 3 bases at V and 0 bases at J, with 13 bases between the two ends. The CDR3 is made up of 16 amino acids. CDR1 ENHRY and CDR2 SYGVKD come from the germline V gene. The CDR3, as DNA: TGTGCCATCAGTGACCTCGTTAGGGGAAGCACAGATACGCAGTATTTT. Protein product: CAISDLVRGSTDTQYF.

Comment on this clone: Within the sample, other DNA sequences also encode this same CDR3. The V and J genes are TRBV5-8 and TRBJ1-2; the D gene is possibly TRBD1 (5 bases). V lost 0 bases and J 3 bases, leaving 9 bases between the germline ends. CDR3 length: 14 amino acids. Germline assignment: CDR1 SGHTS and CDR2 YDEGEE. The CDR3 DNA reads as TGTGCCAGCAGCTTGGGGCAGGGCTACTATGGCTACACCTTC. This gives the protein CASSLGQGYYGYTF.

CDR3 residues: CASSLYPGDNYGYTF. The CDR3 bases are TGCGCCAGCAGCTTGTATCCGGGAGACAACTATGGCTACACCTTC. The V gene is TRBV5-1, the J gene TRBJ1-2; D is uncertain. Germline V lookup: CDR1 SGHRS, CDR2 YFSETQ. Trimming pared 1 base from V and 2 bases from J, leaving 12 bases between. This CDR3 is built from 15 residues.

This clone was observed once. V and J are TRBV7-9 and TRBJ1-5; tentatively, D is TRBD1 (6 bases). The CDR3 extends over 15 amino acids. Germline V gives CDR1 SEHNR, CDR2 FQNEAQ (reference sequence). The germline V and J ends were trimmed by 1 base and 5 bases, with 12 bases remaining between them. The CDR3 reads CASSLEGGDDQPQHF. The CDR3 coding sequence is TGTGCCAGCAGCTTAGAAGGGGGTGACGATCAGCCCCAGCATTTT.

The gene calls are TRBV21-1 and TRBJ1-4; TRBD1, the table's D call, lacks a check against the DNA. TRBV21-1 is an annotated pseudogene. This CDR3 region has 20 residues. The CDR3 loop reads CASSKKEGVSGMGDNEKLFF. The CDR3 DNA follows: TGTGCCAGCAGCAAAAAGGAAGGGGTCTCGGGTATGGGCGATAATGAAAAACTGTTTTTT.

V gene TRBV19 combines with J gene TRBJ2-3, with 13 bases matching TRBD2. The CDR3 is made up of 16 amino acids. The V gene end was trimmed by 4 bases and the J gene end by 4 bases; junction bases not matched to a gene: 5. Germline CDR1 LNHDA, CDR2 SQIVND (reference sequence). The CDR3 is CASSKLAGGPADTQYF. The CDR3 bases are TGTGCCAGTAGTAAACTAGCGGGGGGGCCAGCAGATACGCAGTATTTT.